What follows are 27 T cell receptor beta chains derived from one specimen sequenced in a study of long-term antiretroviral therapy in people with HIV. Version v3.0 of the immunoSEQ assay was performed at survey level. Assay used: immunoSEQ multiplex PCR; TCRdb lists only in-frame clones, some missing. The sample carries tens of thousands of clones, around 85% recorded once. Here the sequenced sample was unsorted PBMCs, taken 3.1 years after starting antiretroviral therapy. The receptor source for this set is a woman in her 50s with HIV.

The chain combines TRBV12-2 with TRBJ1-4. TRBV12-2 is a pseudogene. The CDR3 sequence is 17 residues long. The CDR3 here is CASRFSRGASTNEKLFF. CDR3 bases: TGTGCAAGTCGCTTCTCGCGAGGCGCTTCTACTAATGAAAAACTGTTTTTT.

The chain joins TRBV11-1 to TRBJ2-2, with D maybe TRBD2 (5 bases). V was clipped by 1 base and J by 6 bases, with 6 bases between them. The CDR3 consists of 13 residues. CDR1 and CDR2 from the germline V gene are SGHAT and FQDESV (reference sequence). Here the CDR3 reads CASSLGRAGELFF. The CDR3 DNA follows: TGTGCCAGCAGCTTAGGGCGGGCCGGGGAGCTGTTTTTT.

The chain couples TRBV14 to TRBJ2-2, with TRBD1 matching over 7 bases. The germline gives CDR1 SGHDN, CDR2 FVKESK. The CDR3 spans 16 residues. J lost 1 base, V lost 3 bases, and 5 bases had no gene match. Here the CDR3 reads CASSHKQGWNTGELFF. CDR3 in DNA: TGTGCCAGCAGCCATAAACAGGGGTGGAACACCGGGGAGCTGTTTTTT.

This clone was counted between two and nine times. This sequence joins TRBV18 and TRBJ2-7, with 8 nucleotides matching TRBD2. CDR3 length equals 14 residues. Germline V lookup: CDR1 KGHSH, CDR2 LQKENI. Germline trimming cut 2 bases from V and 1 base from J; bases unmatched to any gene: 1. This chain's CDR3 is CASSPGTSSYEQYF. DNA of the CDR3: TGTGCCAGCTCACCAGGGACTAGTTCCTACGAGCAGTACTTC. Supplemented by reference TRBV18 and TRBJ2-7, the full variable domain reads NAGVMQNPRHLVRRRGQEARLRCSPMKGHSHVYWYRQLPEEGLKFMVYLQKENIIDESGMPKERFSAEFPKEGPSILRIQQVVRGDSAAYFCASSPGTSSYEQYFGPGTRLTVT.

The J gene is TRBJ1-2, the V gene TRBV7-9; a possible D gene is TRBD1 (5 bases). The CDR3 is 18 amino acids. Trimming removed 5 bases from V and 3 bases from J, with 25 bases in between. Germline V gene lookup returns CDR1 SEHNR and CDR2 FQNEAQ (reference sequence). The CDR3 DNA sequence: TGTGCCAGCAGCACGAACGGGGAAGCAGGGAGGGGATACTATGGCTACACCTTC. It yields the protein CASSTNGEAGRGYYGYTF. Full variable domain (remainder filled in from reference TRBV7-9 and TRBJ1-2): DTGVSQNPRHKITKRGQNVTFRCDPISEHNRLYWYRQTLGQGPEFLTYFQNEAQLEKSRLLSDRFSAERPKGSFSTLEIQRTEQGDSAMYLCASSTNGEAGRGYYGYTFGSGTRLTVV.

The gene calls are TRBV6-1 and TRBJ2-3; 10 nucleotides match TRBD2. The V segment lost 2 bases and the J segment 4 bases; nucleotides outside the gene matches: 6. There are 16 residues in the CDR3. CDR1 MNHNS and CDR2 SASEGT come from the germline V gene. Written as DNA, the CDR3 is TGTGCCAGCAGTGAAATGGGTCTAGCGGGGGCAGATACGCAGTATTTT. This codes for CASSEMGLAGADTQYF.

The J gene is TRBJ1-2, the V gene TRBV7-2; D not certain. The CDR3 loop spans 15 amino acids. Per germline, CDR1 SGHTA and CDR2 FQGNSA. The V and J ends lost 0 bases and 0 bases respectively, with 8 bases between them. The CDR3 coding sequence is TGTGCCAGCAGCTTAGCATGGGAACCTAACTATGGCTACACCTTC. This codes for CASSLAWEPNYGYTF.

The chain employs TRBV13 and TRBJ2-7; D might be TRBD1 (6 bases). The length of the CDR3 is 18 residues. The V end lost 4 bases, the J end lost 1 base, and 23 bases lay between the germline ends. Per the germline V gene, CDR1 is PRHDT and CDR2 is FYEKMQ (reference sequence). The CDR3 nucleotides are TGTGCCAGCAGCTCCATCCGTTGGGGGCAGGACCTATCCTACGAGCAGTACTTC. Its translation: CASSSIRWGQDLSYEQYF.

The V and J genes are TRBV30 and TRBJ2-7, with 8 bases aligning to TRBD1. V shed 1 base, J shed 2 bases, and the junction held 1 base outside the gene matches. Germline assignment: CDR1 GTSNPN and CDR2 SVGIG (reference sequence). The CDR3 is 13 amino acids. The CDR3 reads CAWSGTGPYEQYF. CDR3 nucleotide sequence: TGTGCCTGGAGTGGGACAGGGCCCTACGAGCAGTACTTC.

This clone has just a few counts. This rearrangement joins TRBV2 to TRBJ1-2, with 7 nucleotides matching TRBD1. V lost 3 bases, J lost 4 bases, and 5 bases stayed unmatched. There are 14 residues in the CDR3. Germline CDR1 is SNHLY and CDR2 is FYNNEI. The CDR3 here is CASSDEGGTYGYTF. Written as DNA, the CDR3 is TGTGCCAGCAGTGATGAAGGGGGCACCTATGGCTACACCTTC.

The chain carries TRBV4-1 and TRBJ1-2; D perhaps matches TRBD1 (5 bases). This CDR3 has 19 amino acids. Germline V gives CDR1 MGHRA, CDR2 YSYEKL. Trimming pared 1 base from V and 8 bases from J, leaving 29 bases between. CDR3 in DNA: TGCGCCAGCAGCCAAGTCCCCCATTTTCACGCGACAGTACAAGCCGGCTACACCTTC. Amino acid sequence: CASSQVPHFHATVQAGYTF.

The gene calls are TRBV18 and TRBJ2-3; 10 bases are shared with TRBD2. The V gene's germline CDR1 is KGHSH and CDR2 LQKENI. The CDR3 loop spans 16 amino acids. J was trimmed by 5 bases and V by 4 bases; bases with no gene match: 9. DNA for the CDR3: TGTGCCAGCTCACTTCTAGCGGGGGCCTCCCTAGATACGCAGTATTTT. It yields the protein CASSLLAGASLDTQYF.

The gene calls are TRBV27 and TRBJ1-5; the D gene is possibly TRBD1 (6 bases). V gave up 5 bases and J gave up 4 bases, with 9 bases separating them. Germline CDR1 is MNHEY and CDR2 is SMNVEV (reference sequence). The CDR3 spans 13 residues. In DNA, the CDR3 is TGTGCCAGCAGTGACAGGTATAATCAGCCCCAGCATTTT. This gives the protein CASSDRYNQPQHF.

In this sample, this clone turned up a few times. The chain combines TRBV7-2 with TRBJ2-6, with D possibly being TRBD2 (7 bases). Germline V gene sequence: CDR1 SGHTA, CDR2 FQGNSA. V lost 1 base and J lost 0, with 10 bases in between. The CDR3 sequence is 17 residues long. As DNA, the CDR3 is TGTGCCAGCAGCTTAGGGGGGGGCAACTCTGGGGCCAACGTCCTGACTTTC. Translation: CASSLGGGNSGANVLTF.

This chain uses TRBV19 with TRBJ2-3; maybe TRBD1 (6 bases). The CDR3 runs to 16 residues. V was shortened by 5 bases and J by 2 bases, with 17 bases between the two germline ends. CDR1 LNHDA and CDR2 SQIVND come from the germline V gene (reference sequence). In DNA form, the CDR3 reads TGTGCCAGTAGTCCAATAGACAGGCTGAACACAGATACGCAGTATTTT. The encoded protein is CASSPIDRLNTDTQYF.

V is TRBV15 and J is TRBJ2-3; TRBD2 matches at 16 bases. Germline-derived CDR1 and CDR2 are LNHNV and YYDKDF (reference sequence). V was pared by 5 bases and J by 3 bases, with 8 bases of the junction left unmatched. The CDR3 contains 18 residues. The CDR3 nucleotides read TGTGCCACCAGCCGGGGACTAGCGGGGGGGGTTTGGACAGATACGCAGTATTTT. It codes for CATSRGLAGGVWTDTQYF.

J is TRBJ1-2 and V is TRBV4-1; D is unresolved. Germline assignment: CDR1 MGHRA and CDR2 YSYEKL. V lost 3 bases to trimming and J lost 4 bases, with 9 bases between them. The CDR3 covers 13 residues. The CDR3 DNA reads as TGCGCCAGCAGCCAGGAGGGTCTCTATGGCTACACCTTC. Translating gives CASSQEGLYGYTF.

The chain has TRBV5-6 and TRBJ1-6; 9 bases are shared with TRBD1. Germline V CDR1 and CDR2: SGHDT, YYEEEE. CDR3 length equals 16 residues. The trim removed 2 bases at V and 9 bases at J, leaving 9 bases unmatched. The CDR3 DNA sequence: TGTGCCAGCAGCTTTAGTTCTGGGACAGGGTCTTCACCCCTCCACTTT. Its translation: CASSFSSGTGSSPLHF.

The sample holds a few counts of this clone. The CDR3 DNA is TGTGCCAGCAGCGTAAGATTCGAGTCGGGCGAGCAGTACTTC. This sequence encodes CASSVRFESGEQYF. This rearrangement joins TRBV9 to TRBJ2-7; D is unclear. CDR1 is SGDLS and CDR2 is YYNGEE in the germline V gene. This CDR3 comprises 14 residues. The V gene lost 1 base and the J gene lost 6 bases, with 14 bases spanning the gap.

The CDR3 reads CASSPPGPLRYGYTF. The CDR3 nucleotides read TGTGCCAGCTCACCACCCGGTCCGTTGCGCTATGGCTACACCTTC. The rearrangement links TRBV18 to TRBJ1-2; no firm D call. The V end lost 0 bases, the J end lost 4 bases, and 12 bases lay between the germline ends. This CDR3 is 15 amino acids long. Germline CDR1 is KGHSH and CDR2 is LQKENI.

The genes are TRBV7-9 and TRBJ2-1, with 12 nucleotides matching TRBD2. J was trimmed by 8 bases and V by 2 bases; bases with no gene match: 4. The CDR3 has 15 residues. Germline V gene data show CDR1 as SEHNR and CDR2 as FQNEAQ (reference sequence). CDR3 nucleotides: TGTGCCAGCAGCTTACTAGCGGGGGGGCCCCATGAGCAGTTCTTC. Protein product: CASSLLAGGPHEQFF.

This clone was seen a few times. This chain links TRBV30 with TRBJ2-1; either TRBD1 or TRBD2 may fit D (5 bases each). From germline, CDR1 is GTSNPN and CDR2 SVGIG (reference sequence). The CDR3 extends over 13 amino acids. V gave up 3 bases and J gave up 10 bases, with 16 bases separating them. CDR3 DNA: TGTGCCTGGAGAGGGGTTCCCTCGGGGGAGCAGTTCTTC. Translation: CAWRGVPSGEQFF.

The chain uses TRBV30 and TRBJ2-1; D might be TRBD2 (6 bases). The CDR3 runs 12 residues. The V and J ends lost 3 bases and 3 bases respectively, with 6 bases between them. Per germline, CDR1 GTSNPN and CDR2 SVGIG (reference sequence). The CDR3 protein is CAWSGGYNEQFF. CDR3 nucleotide sequence: TGTGCCTGGAGCGGGGGCTACAATGAGCAGTTCTTC.

V gene TRBV27 combines with J gene TRBJ2-3; D gene unclear. The CDR3 sequence is 13 residues long. The V end was cut by 5 bases, the J end by 1 base, with 7 bases between. Germline loops: CDR1 MNHEY, CDR2 SMNVEV (reference sequence). Here the CDR3 DNA reads TGTGCCAGCAGTATAGGGCGCACAGATACGCAGTATTTT. This encodes CASSIGRTDTQYF.

The chain couples TRBV4-3 to TRBJ1-5, with 7 positions matching TRBD1. CDR3 length: 15 amino acids. Germline-derived CDR1 and CDR2 are LGHNA and YSLEER. Trimming removed 8 bases from V and 4 bases from J; junction bases left unmatched: 11. The CDR3 DNA sequence: TGCGCCAGCTCCCGGGACAGAGCCCAAAATCAGCCCCAGCATTTT. Translating it yields CASSRDRAQNQPQHF.

The chain joins TRBV7-9 to TRBJ2-7; maybe TRBD1 (5 bases). Looked up from germline, CDR1 is SEHNR and CDR2 is FQNEAQ (reference sequence). V gave up 3 bases and J gave up 0 bases, with 15 bases separating them. The CDR3 sequence is 16 residues long. CDR3 sequence (DNA): TGTGCCAGCAGCTTGCAAGGGGTCCGTAGCTCCTACGAGCAGTACTTC. It specifies CASSLQGVRSSYEQYF.

The V and J genes are TRBV5-1 and TRBJ2-2; TRBD2 aligns across 7 bases. The germline V gene has CDR1 SGHRS and CDR2 YFSETQ. The J segment lost 6 bases and the V segment lost 1 base, leaving 9 bases of the junction unmatched. The CDR3 length is 16 residues. CDR3 DNA sequence: TGCGCCAGCAGCTTGCCCAGGACGGGGGGTCCCGGGGAGCTGTTTTTT. Translation: CASSLPRTGGPGELFF.